This T cell receptor (beta chain) was recorded in a study of early T cells in non-severe SARS-CoV-2 infection. Study outcomes and limitations: Sequences matched to VDJdb favored anti-spike CD8 responses, while private and CD4 specificities were missed.

This clonotype was seen repeatedly, ten times or more. Antigen: not known. TCRdb reprocessed the 5' RACE reads with MiXCR, giving one entry per CDR3 protein. The data show approximately 100,000 distinct CDR3 sequences, approximately 11% seen once. This CDR3 comprises 14 residues. The V end lost 4 bases, the J end lost 5 bases, and 14 bases lay between the germline ends. The germline V gene encodes CDR1 SGHAT and CDR2 FQNNGV. The material sequenced was whole blood. The chain links TRBV11-2 to TRBJ2-5; TRBD2 is a possible D gene (5 bases). This receptor was taken from an adult who was a healthcare worker with PCR-confirmed SARS-CoV-2 infection or an uninfected control (not recorded which). Here the CDR3 reads CASSSFSGSETQYF. The CDR3 DNA is TGTGCCAGCAGCTCGTTTTCGGGATCCGAGACCCAGTACTTC. The full variable domain, in which reference TRBV11-2 and TRBJ2-5 provide the parts outside the CDR3, is EAGVAQSPRYKIIEKRQSVAFWCNPISGHATLYWYQQILGQGPKLLIQFQNNGVVDDSQLPKDRFSAERLKGVDSTLKIQPAKLEDSAVYLCASSSFSGSETQYFGPGTRLLVL.